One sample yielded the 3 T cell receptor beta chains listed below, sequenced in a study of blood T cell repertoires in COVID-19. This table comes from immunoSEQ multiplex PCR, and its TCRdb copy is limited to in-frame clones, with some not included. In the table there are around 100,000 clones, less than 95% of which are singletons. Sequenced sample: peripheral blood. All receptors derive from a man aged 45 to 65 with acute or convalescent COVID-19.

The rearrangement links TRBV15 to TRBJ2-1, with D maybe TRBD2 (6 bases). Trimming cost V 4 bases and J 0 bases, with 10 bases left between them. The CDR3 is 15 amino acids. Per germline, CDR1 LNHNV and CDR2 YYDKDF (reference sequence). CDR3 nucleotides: TGTGCCACCAGCATCGCGCGGGGCTCCTACAATGAGCAGTTCTTC. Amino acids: CATSIARGSYNEQFF.

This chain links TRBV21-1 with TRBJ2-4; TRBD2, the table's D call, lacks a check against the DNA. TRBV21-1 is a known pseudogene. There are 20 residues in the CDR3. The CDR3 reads CASSKRWGLPSYQKKNIQYF. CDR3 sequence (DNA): TGTGCCAGCAGCAAACGGTGGGGACTACCTAGCTACCAGAAGAAAAACATTCAGTACTTC.

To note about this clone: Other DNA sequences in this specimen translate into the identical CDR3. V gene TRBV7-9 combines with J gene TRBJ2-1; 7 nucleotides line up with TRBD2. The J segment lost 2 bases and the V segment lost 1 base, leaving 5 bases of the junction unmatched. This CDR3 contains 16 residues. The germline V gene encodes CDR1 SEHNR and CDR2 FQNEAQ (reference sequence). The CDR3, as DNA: TGTGCCAGCAGCTTAGGGGGGGGAGGGGCCTACAATGAGCAGTTCTTC. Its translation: CASSLGGGGAYNEQFF.